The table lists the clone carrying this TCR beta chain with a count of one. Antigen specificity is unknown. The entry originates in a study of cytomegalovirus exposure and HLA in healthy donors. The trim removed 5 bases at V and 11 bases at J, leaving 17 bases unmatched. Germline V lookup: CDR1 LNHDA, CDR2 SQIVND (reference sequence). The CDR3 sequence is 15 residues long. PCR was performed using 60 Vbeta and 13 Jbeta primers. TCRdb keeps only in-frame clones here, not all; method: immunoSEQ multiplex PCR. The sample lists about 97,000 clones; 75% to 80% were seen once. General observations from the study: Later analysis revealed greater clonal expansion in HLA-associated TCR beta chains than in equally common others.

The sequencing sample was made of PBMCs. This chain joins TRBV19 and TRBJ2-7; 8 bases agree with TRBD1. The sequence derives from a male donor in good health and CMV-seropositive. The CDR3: CASSPGQEIFGSKYF. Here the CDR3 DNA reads TGTGCCAGTAGTCCGGGACAGGAGATTTTCGGGAGCAAGTACTTC. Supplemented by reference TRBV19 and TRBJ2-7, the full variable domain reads DGGITQSPKYLFRKEGQNVTLSCEQNLNHDAMYWYRQDPGQGLRLIYYSQIVNDFQKGDIAEGYSVSREKKESFPLTVTSAQKNPTAFYLCASSPGQEIFGSKYFGPGTRLTVT.